This entry concerns a single T cell receptor beta chain. Original analysis: The assay estimated nucleated cells by amplifying reference gene primers. Clones were sequenced by immunoSEQ multiplex PCR, and TCRdb holds only the in-frame ones, with some missing. V and J calls and clone size are as listed in that table; D and trimming were resolved from the DNA. The repertoire holds tens of thousands of clones, with approximately 90% as singletons. One Seattle source followed patients from active infection through their disease course. This sample was taken from a study of blood T cell repertoires in COVID-19. Study-level information: COVID-19 samples, acute and convalescent, were from the United States, Italy and Spain. From T cells, B-cell-depleted T cells, or PBMCs came the material, which was cDNA or gDNA.

Germline lookup yields CDR1 MNHNS and CDR2 SASEGT. This CDR3 comprises 15 residues. Trimming stripped 2 bases from V and 1 base from J, with 11 bases between. Sequenced input: peripheral blood. The source of this sequence is a woman between 55 and 75 years old with COVID-19, enrolled during active disease. The chain employs TRBV6-1 and TRBJ1-1; D not certain. The CDR3 spells CASSEIWRENTEAFF. The CDR3 coding sequence is TGTGCCAGCAGTGAAATATGGCGGGAGAACACTGAAGCTTTCTTT.